This TCR beta chain was documented in a study of identical twins. TCRdb re-analysed the 5' RACE reads in MiXCR, keeping a single row per CDR3 protein. The data hold about 570,000 distinct CDR3 sequences, with 9.6% observed a single time. Germline loops: CDR1 MNHEY, CDR2 SVGAGI. The germline V and J ends were trimmed by 2 bases and 6 bases, with 7 bases remaining between them. The CDR3 consists of 12 residues. This clonotype was recorded at least ten times. The same data also contributed to another study, on yellow fever vaccine responses in identical twins.

The chain is built from TRBV6-5 and TRBJ1-2; D gene ambiguous. Sequencing input: PBMCs. The TCR originated in a young woman in good health. The CDR3 region is CASSYTGNGYTF. The CDR3 nucleotides read TGTGCCAGCAGTTACACGGGGAATGGCTACACCTTC.